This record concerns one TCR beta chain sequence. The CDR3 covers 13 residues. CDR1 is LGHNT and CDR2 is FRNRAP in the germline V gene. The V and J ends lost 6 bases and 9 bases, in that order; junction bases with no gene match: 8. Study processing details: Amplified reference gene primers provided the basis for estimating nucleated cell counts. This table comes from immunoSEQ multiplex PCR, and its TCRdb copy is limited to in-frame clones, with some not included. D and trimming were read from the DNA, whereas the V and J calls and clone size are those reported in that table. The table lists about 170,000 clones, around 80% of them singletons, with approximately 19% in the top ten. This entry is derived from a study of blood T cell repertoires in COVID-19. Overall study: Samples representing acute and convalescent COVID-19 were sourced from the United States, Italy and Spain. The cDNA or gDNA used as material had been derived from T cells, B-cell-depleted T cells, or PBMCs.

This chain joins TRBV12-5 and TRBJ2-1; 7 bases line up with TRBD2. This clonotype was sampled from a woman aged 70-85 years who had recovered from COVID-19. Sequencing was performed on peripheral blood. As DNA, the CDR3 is TGTGCTAGTGGGTCGGGAGGCCGGGGTGAGCAGTTCTTC. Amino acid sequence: CASGSGGRGEQFF.